The rows below give T cell receptor beta chains drawn from one sample of a study of blood T cell repertoires in COVID-19. Profiled with immunoSEQ multiplex PCR; TCRdb holds only in-frame clones, not every one. The repertoire holds under 200,000 clones, with around 86% as singletons. Material: peripheral blood. The receptors here all came from a woman of 80 years or more in a cohort sampled during active or convalescent COVID-19. Each CDR3 is given with its conserved first and last residue. D genes are given only for firm matches. Expanded clones get a size class; other rows say once, few or many, or leave the size out.

>TRBD1|-|TRBJ1-5|TRBV7-2
TGTGCCAGCAGCGCTTTAGGACAGGGGACCAATCAGCCCCAGCATTTT
CASSALGQGTNQPQHF
>-|-|TRBJ1-6|TRBV2
TGTGCCAGCAGTGACGACAGAATTAATTCACCCCTCCACTTT
CASSDDRINSPLHF
>-|-|TRBJ2-6|TRBV18
TGTGCCAGCTCACCAGGTGGCGGGCTCTCTGGGGCCAACGTCCTGACTTTC
CASSPGGGLSGANVLTF
>TRBD2|-|TRBJ2-6|TRBV4-1
TGCGCCAGCAGCCAAGTTCTAGCGGGAGTTGGGGCCAACGTCCTGACTTTC
CASSQVLAGVGANVLTF
>-|-|TRBJ1-2|TRBV28
TGTGCCAGCAGTCCCCTCAGTGTTAGCTACACCTTC
CASSPLSVSYTF
>-|once|TRBJ2-3|TRBV27
TGTGCCAGCAGTTTAGCGCTCGGCACAGATACGCAGTATTTT
CASSLALGTDTQYF
>TRBD1|-|TRBJ2-3|TRBV7-2
TGTGCCAGCAGCTTACGGGGCGACAGGGGAGGAAATACGCAGTATTTT
CASSLRGDRGGNTQYF
>TRBD2|-|TRBJ2-4|TRBV6-2/TRBV6-3
TGTGCCAGCAGTTTCCCAATCCCGACTAGCGGGGGTAGCCCGGCCAAAAACATTCAGTACTTC
CASSFPIPTSGGSPAKNIQYF
>TRBD2|-|TRBJ2-5|TRBV4-1
TGCGCCAGCAGCCTTAGCGGGGTAAAAGAGACCCAGTACTTC
CASSLSGVKETQYF
>TRBD1|-|TRBJ1-4|TRBV13
TGTGCCAGCAGCCCTCGGACAGGGGGCGGTGAAAAACTGTTTTTT
CASSPRTGGGEKLFF
>-|-|TRBJ2-1|TRBV6-5
TGTGCCAGCAGTCGTCACAATGAGCAGTTCTTC
CASSRHNEQFF
>TRBD2|-|TRBJ2-1|TRBV27
TGTGCCAGCAGTTTACGACTAGCGGGGGCTGGCTACAATGAGCAGTTCTTC
CASSLRLAGAGYNEQFF
>-|-|TRBJ1-2|TRBV5-4
TGTGCCAGCAGCTTGGTAGCTGGGTCGGATGGCTACACCTTC
CASSLVAGSDGYTF
>TRBD1|-|TRBJ1-6|TRBV5-6
TGTGCCAGCAGAACCGACAGGGGGCACAATTCACCCCTCCACTTT
CASRTDRGHNSPLHF
>-|-|TRBJ1-1|TRBV28
TGTGCCAGCAGTCCCGGACAGAGGAACACTGAAGCTTTCTTT
CASSPGQRNTEAFF
>-|-|TRBJ1-5|TRBV3-1/TRBV3-2
TGTGCCAGCAGCCAAGATCCGGGCAGGGTTAGCAATCAGCCCCAGCATTTT
CASSQDPGRVSNQPQHF
>-|-|TRBJ2-2|TRBV13
TGTGCCAGCAGCTTCCCTTGGCTGACAGGACCTAAGGCCGGGGAGCTGTTTTTT
CASSFPWLTGPKAGELFF
>-|-|TRBJ2-7|TRBV11-2
TGTGCCAGCAGCTTATTGATGGGGACAACCGAGCAGTACTTC
CASSLLMGTTEQYF
>-|-|TRBJ2-7|TRBV28
TGTGCCAGCAGTTTACCGCGACGGGGTAAGGACGAGCAGTACTTC
CASSLPRRGKDEQYF
>-|-|TRBJ1-2|TRBV7-8
TGTGCCAGCAGCTTAGACAGTAACTATGGCTACACCTTC
CASSLDSNYGYTF
>-|-|TRBJ2-4|TRBV3-1/TRBV3-2
TGTGCCAGCAGCCAAGTCATCGGGGGTGACATTCAGTACTTC
CASSQVIGGDIQYF
>-|-|TRBJ1-5|TRBV9
TGTGCCAGCAGCGTAGACGGGAGAAATCAGCCCCAGCATTTT
CASSVDGRNQPQHF
>TRBD2|-|TRBJ2-1|TRBV5-1
TGCGCCAGCAGCAAATGGACTAGCGGGGCGGACAATGAGCAGTTCTTC
CASSKWTSGADNEQFF
>-|once|TRBJ2-2|TRBV27
TGTGCCAGCAGTTTATTGACGCATGCGGGCACCGGGGAGCTGTTTTTT
CASSLLTHAGTGELFF
>-|once|TRBJ1-2|TRBV12-3/TRBV12-4
TGTGCCAGCAGTTTGAGAGTTTATGGCTACACCTTC
CASSLRVYGYTF
>-|-|TRBJ2-5|TRBV6-5
TGTGCCAGCAGTCGCCGAGCGGTACAAGAGACCCAGTACTTC
CASSRRAVQETQYF
>-|-|TRBJ1-2|TRBV7-8
TGTGCCAGCAGCCCAGAGTCAGGGTCAGCTAACTATGGCTACACCTTC
CASSPESGSANYGYTF
>TRBD1|-|TRBJ2-7|TRBV20-1
TGCAGTGCTAGTCGGGACAGGGGAGACGAGCAGTACTTC
CSASRDRGDEQYF
>TRBD2|-|TRBJ2-1|TRBV5-1
TGCGCCAGCAGCTTCCGACTAGCCTCCAATGAGCAGTTCTTC
CASSFRLASNEQFF
>-|-|TRBJ1-6|TRBV6-2/TRBV6-3
TGTGCCAGCAGTTACTTGGCCGGGAACAGGGTAAATTCACCCCTCCACTTT
CASSYLAGNRVNSPLHF